A single TCR beta chain is shown here with its context. The table lists this clonotype with a few counts. This receptor's antigen is unknown. Per-base qualities were not stored, and no clone one base away is much larger. The library was generated by PCR. This sample was sequenced with an Illumina HiSeq 2500. To reduce PCR and sequencing biases, unique molecular identifiers were built into the TCR beta cDNA libraries. Per 1 to 10 million input T cells, approximately 500,000 cDNA molecules were obtained, such that each molecule approximated one T cell. Patient libraries were prepared and sequenced with the same protocol used for the earlier healthy control dataset. Samples belonging to the same batch were prepared together, multiplexed and sequenced on a shared HiSeq lane. The original pipeline was this. Raw barcoded reads were processed with MIGEC, and single-read molecular identifier groups were discarded before consensus assembly and CDR3 extraction. VDJtools was used for post-analysis of the clonotype tables, and diversity was normalized by down-sampling every dataset to the size of the smallest sample. To correct batch-related cross-sample contamination, repertoire overlap clustering matched CDR3 amino acid sequences but not nucleotide sequences. TCRdb trimmed public reads at Q25 via fastp, called clones via MiXCR and kept in-frame beta chains. A single entry per CDR3 protein holds the most common genes and DNA from its merged rows. TCRdb, not the original authors, processed these V and J calls. This sample gives 650,000 to 850,000 distinct CDR3 sequences in total; around 45% of them show up just once. 4.9% of the sample is held by the ten biggest clonotypes.

Spanning cysteine to phenylalanine, the CDR3 consists of 13 amino acids. Only the CDR3 DNA stays, 39 bases, in frame from base 1. The junction carries 15 bases between V and J, which are trimmed by 7 bases and 8 bases respectively. To demonstrate the VDJtools post-analysis software, the study profiled TCR beta repertoires from the peripheral blood of 13 young patients with multiple sclerosis. Multiple sclerosis patients were children and adolescents aged 6 to 15 years. This entry belongs to a study of post-analysis software for immune sequencing data (dated by TCRdb to between 2014 and 2017). About the investigation overall: Recorded disease courses included relapsing-remitting, secondary progressive and progressive-relapsing multiple sclerosis, with some patients lacking subtype annotation. The patient repertoires were compared against approximately ten previously published healthy control repertoires obtained from donors aged roughly 6 to 26 years. A subset of samples was prepared in parallel using single-end sample barcoding, then pooled and co-amplified after Illumina adapter ligation.

Paper-wide results and their limitations: The control group was slightly older than the multiple sclerosis patient group. Direct clustering with F measure revealed strong co-clustering of samples prepared in the same batch, which led to a batch-effect correction. Significantly lower normalized Chao1 diversity was found in multiple sclerosis patients than in controls, suggesting substantial peripheral T-cell clonal expansion. Significantly higher frequencies in patients than in controls were found for five or six TRBV segments, including TRBV5-6, TRBV5-1 and TRBV20-1.

The chain was built from TRBV12-3 or TRBV12-4 and TRBJ2-1, with an unclear D gene assignment. The sequence was obtained from a girl aged 5-17 years with multiple sclerosis. The sequencing input was blood. The bases are TGTGCCAGCACCGAGGCAATTATCGATGAGCAGTTCTTC. Its protein product is CASTEAIIDEQFF.